Listed below are T cell receptor beta chains from one sample, sequenced in a study of blood T cell repertoires in COVID-19. Repertoires were generated with immunoSEQ multiplex PCR, while TCRdb's copy carries only in-frame clones and drops some. The sample lists roughly 140,000 clones, around 88% occurring once. Sequencing was done on a sample of peripheral blood. The receptors here all came from a human donor in a cohort sampled during active COVID-19. Both conserved end residues are part of each CDR3. D genes are given only for firm matches. Only some rows state a clone size, as once, few, many or a class for expanded clones.

D,J,size,V,DNA,CDR3
.,TRBJ2-2,.,TRBV2,TGTGCCAGCTCTGATCCCCGAACAGGACCCGCCGGGGAGCTGTTTTTT,CASSDPRTGPAGELFF
TRBD1,TRBJ1-2,.,TRBV6-2/TRBV6-3,TGTGCCAGCAGTTACCGGACAGGGGACGGGGGCTACACCTTC,CASSYRTGDGGYTF
.,TRBJ2-5,.,TRBV23-1,TGCGCCAGCAGTCAATCGAAGCGACAGCGTCAAGAGACCCAGTACTTC,CASSQSKRQRQETQYF
TRBD1,TRBJ1-1,.,TRBV18,TGTGCCAGCTCACAGGACTCGGGACAGGGCCTTAGGGCTTTCTTT,CASSQDSGQGLRAFF
.,TRBJ2-1,.,TRBV12-3/TRBV12-4,TGTGCCAGCAGTTCCACAGGATACAATGAGCAGTTCTTC,CASSSTGYNEQFF
TRBD1,TRBJ1-6,few,TRBV4-2,TGTGCCAGCAGCACAGGGGAGAGCTCCTATAATTCACCCCTCCACTTT,CASSTGESSYNSPLHF
.,TRBJ2-3,.,TRBV27,TGTGCCAGCAGTTTTGTTGTCCCCGCGGGGTTCGGGGCAGATACGCAGTATTTT,CASSFVVPAGFGADTQYF
TRBD1,TRBJ1-1,.,TRBV7-2,TGTGCCAGTCGGACAGGGGGCGGGATGAACACTGAAGCTTTCTTT,CASRTGGGMNTEAFF
.,TRBJ1-5,few,TRBV15,TGTGCCACCAGCAGGGCCGAGTTGAGGTACAATCAGCCCCAGCATTTT,CATSRAELRYNQPQHF
TRBD1,TRBJ2-7,.,TRBV15,TGTGCCACCAGCCGGACGACAGGGGTGGGCTCCTACGAGCAGTACTTC,CATSRTTGVGSYEQYF
TRBD2,TRBJ2-7,.,TRBV6-2/TRBV6-3,TGTGCCAGCAGTTGGATTCAGAGCGGGGACCACGAGCAGTACTTC,CASSWIQSGDHEQYF
TRBD2,TRBJ2-1,.,TRBV11-2,TGTGCCACGACCTGGGGGCGGGGGGCGGCCTACAATGAGCAGTTCTTC,CATTWGRGAAYNEQFF
TRBD2,TRBJ2-7,.,TRBV7-2,TGTGCCAGCAGCCCCACTAGCGGGGGGGCCTACGAGCAGTACTTC,CASSPTSGGAYEQYF
.,TRBJ1-5,.,TRBV5-6,TGTGCCAGCAGCATACAGCCTTATAGCAATCAGCCCCAGCATTTT,CASSIQPYSNQPQHF
.,TRBJ2-1,.,TRBV29-1,TGCAGCGCCCCAAGGGGCAATGAGCAGTTCTTC,CSAPRGNEQFF
.,TRBJ1-2,.,TRBV24-1,TGTGCCACCAGTGATTTATCCAGGGCACCCTATGGCTACACCTTC,CATSDLSRAPYGYTF
TRBD2,TRBJ2-5,.,TRBV7-6,TGTGCCAGCAGCATGGGACTAGCGCTCCAAGAGACCCAGTACTTC,CASSMGLALQETQYF